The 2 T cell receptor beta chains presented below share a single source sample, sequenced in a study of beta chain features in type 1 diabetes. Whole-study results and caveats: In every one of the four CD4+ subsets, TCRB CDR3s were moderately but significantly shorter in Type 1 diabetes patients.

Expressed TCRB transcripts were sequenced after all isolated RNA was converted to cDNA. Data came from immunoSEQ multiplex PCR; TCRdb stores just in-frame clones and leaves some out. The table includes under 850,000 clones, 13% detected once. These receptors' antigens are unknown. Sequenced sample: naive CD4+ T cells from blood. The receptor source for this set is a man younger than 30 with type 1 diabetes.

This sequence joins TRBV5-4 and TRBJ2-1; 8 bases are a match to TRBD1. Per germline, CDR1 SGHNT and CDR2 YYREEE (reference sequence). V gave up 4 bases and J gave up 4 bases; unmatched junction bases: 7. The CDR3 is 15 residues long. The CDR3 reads CASSPRDRTYNEQFF. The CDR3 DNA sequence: TGTGCCAGCAGCCCCCGGGACAGGACGTACAATGAGCAGTTCTTC.

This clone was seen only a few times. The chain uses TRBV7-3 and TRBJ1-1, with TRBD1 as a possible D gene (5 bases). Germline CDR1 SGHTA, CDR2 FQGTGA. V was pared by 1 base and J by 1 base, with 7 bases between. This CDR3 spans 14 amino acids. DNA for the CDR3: TGTGCCAGCAGCTTAATGGGGCAGAACACTGAAGCTTTCTTT. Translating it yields CASSLMGQNTEAFF.